Below are 28 T cell receptor beta chains sequenced from a single sample in a study of blood T cells in healthy people across ages. The authors ran a second PCR of about 7 to 12 cycles using a sample-barcoded 5' primer and a J-beta primer mix. One entry per CDR3 protein, called by TCRdb with MiXCR from the 5' RACE reads. This table holds about 640,000 distinct CDR3 sequences, approximately 50% found once. Specimen: blood. Every receptor here comes from a man aged 55 to 70 in good health.

The CDR3 spells CASSQTGGAEGYTF. For the CDR3, the DNA is TGCGCCAGCAGCCAAACAGGGGGCGCGGAGGGCTACACCTTC. The chain carries TRBV4-1 and TRBJ1-2; 9 nucleotides agree with TRBD1. V gave up 2 bases and J gave up 8 bases; unmatched junction bases: 6. CDR3 length: 14 residues. CDR1 MGHRA and CDR2 YSYEKL come from the germline V gene.

The V gene is TRBV20-1, the J gene TRBJ1-2, with 9 bases aligning to TRBD1. The CDR3 consists of 13 residues. CDR1 and CDR2 (germline): DFQATT, SNEGSKA (reference sequence). The trim removed 4 bases at V and 8 bases at J, leaving 8 bases unmatched. The CDR3 reads CSATSGTGRGYTF. As DNA, the CDR3 is TGCAGTGCTACTTCGGGGACAGGGCGAGGCTACACCTTC.

This chain joins TRBV20-1 and TRBJ2-7; no reliable D call. With 3 bases removed from V and 0 bases from J, the gap between germline ends came to 9 bases. The CDR3 is 13 amino acids. Germline assignment: CDR1 DFQATT and CDR2 SNEGSKA (reference sequence). CDR3 bases: TGCAGTGCTAGTTCCCCCAGCTCCTACGAGCAGTACTTC. Translated, it gives CSASSPSSYEQYF.

This chain links TRBV29-1 with TRBJ2-3; D is perhaps TRBD1 or TRBD2 (5 bases each). With 7 bases removed from V and 6 bases from J, the gap between germline ends came to 14 bases. From germline, CDR1 is SQVTM and CDR2 ANQGSEA. The CDR3 spans 12 residues. CDR3 amino acids: CSGRGTKDTQYF. CDR3 bases: TGCAGCGGCCGGGGCACCAAGGATACGCAGTATTTT.

The gene calls are TRBV10-3 and TRBJ1-6, with 7 positions matching TRBD1. In germline, CDR1 is ENHRY, CDR2 SYGVKD. The CDR3 spans 16 residues. Trimming took 5 bases from V and 9 from J; bases not matched to a gene: 13. CDR3 coding DNA: TGTGCCATCAGTCGGGGTCCCCGGGACAGTGGTTCACCCCTCCACTTT. This sequence encodes CAISRGPRDSGSPLHF.

The genes are TRBV5-1 and TRBJ2-2, with D unresolved. V was shortened by 4 bases and J by 4 bases, with 8 bases between the two germline ends. Germline CDR1 is SGHRS and CDR2 is YFSETQ. The CDR3 loop spans 13 amino acids. The CDR3 coding sequence is TGCGCCAGCAGCGACGTCTTCACCGGGGAGCTGTTTTTT. Its translation: CASSDVFTGELFF.

CDR3: CSATGAGGTEAFF. The CDR3 nucleotides read TGCAGCGCGACAGGGGCCGGGGGCACTGAAGCTTTCTTT. The rearrangement joins TRBV29-1 to TRBJ1-1; 8 nucleotides align to TRBD1. V lost 7 bases and J lost 4; bases outside the gene matches: 8. Germline values: CDR1 SQVTM, CDR2 ANQGSEA. CDR3 length: 13 amino acids.

This clonotype was counted between two and nine times. The chain recombines TRBV11-2 with TRBJ2-5; 9 bases line up with TRBD2. With 1 base clipped from V and 3 bases from J, the junction kept 9 bases outside the gene matches. CDR3 length equals 17 residues. CDR1 is SGHAT and CDR2 is FQNNGV in the germline V gene. The CDR3 DNA reads as TGTGCCAGCAGCTTAGGGTCAGCGGGGGGCATGGAAGAGACCCAGTACTTC. Amino acid sequence: CASSLGSAGGMEETQYF.

The rearrangement uses TRBV15 and TRBJ1-4, with a tentative D call TRBD1 (6 bases). Germline loops: CDR1 LNHNV, CDR2 YYDKDF (reference sequence). V shed 0 bases and J shed 7 bases, with 12 bases lying between them. The CDR3 has 15 amino acids. Here the CDR3 DNA reads TGTGCCACCAGCAGAGACGGCGGGGGGCGTGAAAAACTGTTTTTT. It codes for CATSRDGGGREKLFF.

This sequence joins TRBV20-1 and TRBJ2-7, with TRBD1 matching 7 bases. The CDR3 totals 15 residues. The germline V gene has CDR1 DFQATT and CDR2 SNEGSKA (reference sequence). Trimming cost V 5 bases and J 3 bases; bases outside gene matches: 13. The CDR3 spells CSAPLLRAGGYEQYF. The DNA of the CDR3 is TGCAGTGCTCCCCTACTTAGGGCAGGGGGCTACGAGCAGTACTTC.

To note about this clonotype: Compared with germline, one end of the junction differs, possibly owing to a read error. The V call is TRBV7-9, the J call TRBJ2-7; D not resolved. This CDR3 has 12 amino acids. The V gene's germline CDR1 is SEHNR and CDR2 FQNEAQ (reference sequence). CDR3 region: CSSSLDSYEQYF. DNA of the CDR3: TGTTCCAGCAGCTTAGACTCCTACGAGCAGTACTTC.

The chain links TRBV20-1 to TRBJ2-2; TRBD2 matches at 8 bases. The germline CDR1 and CDR2 sequences are DFQATT and SNEGSKA (reference sequence). After removal of 1 base from V and 6 bases from J, the junction contained 7 bases not matched to a gene. The CDR3 extends over 15 amino acids. In DNA, the CDR3 is TGCAGTGCTAGAGGCTCAACGGGGGGGTCCGGGGAGCTGTTTTTT. Protein: CSARGSTGGSGELFF.

The rearrangement joins TRBV27 to TRBJ2-7, with D possibly TRBD2 on 7 matching bases. Germline V gene sequence: CDR1 MNHEY, CDR2 SMNVEV (reference sequence). The ends were cut back, 2 bases at V and 0 bases at J, with 11 bases in the middle. The CDR3 runs to 15 residues. The CDR3 DNA reads as TGTGCCAGCAGTTTACGGGGGGCTCACTCCTACGAGCAGTACTTC. As protein: CASSLRGAHSYEQYF.

The table lists this clonotype with a few counts. The chain employs TRBV19 and TRBJ2-4; no firm D call. CDR3 length equals 17 residues. Trimming shortened V by 1 base and J by 0 bases, and 13 bases separated the two germline ends. Germline V gene data show CDR1 as LNHDA and CDR2 as SQIVND (reference sequence). Here the CDR3 reads CASSIARTAGAKNIQYF. The CDR3 DNA reads TGTGCCAGTAGTATAGCCCGGACCGCCGGAGCCAAAAACATTCAGTACTTC.

V gene TRBV20-1 combines with J gene TRBJ2-5; possible D gene TRBD1, 6 bases. V was shortened by 4 bases and J by 11 bases, with 11 bases between the two germline ends. The CDR3 totals 10 residues. The germline CDR1 and CDR2 sequences are DFQATT and SNEGSKA (reference sequence). The CDR3 bases are TGCAGTGCTAACCGGGACAAGCAGTACTTC. Encoded protein: CSANRDKQYF.

Only a few counts were recorded for this clonotype. The chain has TRBV6-6 and TRBJ2-5; possible D gene TRBD2, 6 bases. There are 14 residues in the CDR3. Trimming cost V 6 bases and J 3 bases, with 14 bases left between them. Germline-derived CDR1 and CDR2 are MNHNY and SVGAGI (reference sequence). The CDR3 coding sequence is TGTGCCAGCAGCTACACCCCGGGGGAAGAGACCCAGTACTTC. It encodes CASSYTPGEETQYF.

The rearrangement joins TRBV27 to TRBJ2-2, with TRBD2 as a possible D gene (6 bases). Trimming left V 6 bases short and J 7 bases short, with 15 bases between. Germline V gives CDR1 MNHEY, CDR2 SMNVEV (reference sequence). CDR3 length equals 14 residues. CDR3 in DNA: TGTGCCAGCAGGGCGGGACCTCTCGTCGGGGAGCTGTTTTTT. It yields the protein CASRAGPLVGELFF.

The gene calls are TRBV6-2 or TRBV6-3 and TRBJ2-7; the D gene is possibly TRBD2 (6 bases). V was pared by 6 bases and J by 3 bases, with 12 bases between. This CDR3 spans 13 amino acids. Germline assignment: CDR1 MNHEY and CDR2 SVGEGT. The DNA for the CDR3 is TGTGCCAGCAGGGGCCGGGGAGGCTACGAGCAGTACTTC. Amino acid sequence: CASRGRGGYEQYF.

This clonotype was seen a handful of times. The rearrangement joins TRBV11-2 to TRBJ1-4; D is undetermined. CDR1 is SGHAT, CDR2 FQNNGV, per germline. The CDR3 is made up of 17 amino acids. V lost 3 bases to trimming and J lost 0 bases, with 14 bases between them. The CDR3 DNA follows: TGTGCCAGCAGCTTCACAGTCAACAGTGCAACTAATGAAAAACTGTTTTTT. Its translation is CASSFTVNSATNEKLFF.

The chain combines TRBV6-6 with TRBJ2-4, with TRBD1 identical over 7 bases. The J segment lost 0 bases and the V segment lost 5 bases, leaving 1 base of the junction unmatched. The CDR3 contains 14 residues. The germline V gene encodes CDR1 MNHNY and CDR2 SVGAGI (reference sequence). Here the CDR3 DNA reads TGTGCCAGCAGTACAGGGGTAGCCAAAAACATTCAGTACTTC. Translating gives CASSTGVAKNIQYF.

There are a few counts of this clonotype. V and J are TRBV28 and TRBJ2-1; 12 nucleotides line up with TRBD1. This CDR3 has 15 amino acids. Germline V gene sequence: CDR1 MDHEN, CDR2 SYDVKM. V shed 7 bases, J shed 6 bases, and the junction held 7 bases outside the gene matches. CDR3 sequence (DNA): TGTGCCAGCACCCAGGGACAGGGGGCGCGCAATGAGCAGTTCTTC. It yields the protein CASTQGQGARNEQFF.

A few counts support this clonotype. V usage is TRBV10-3 and J usage is TRBJ2-1; 7 bases map to TRBD1. This CDR3 is 13 amino acids long. The germline V gene encodes CDR1 ENHRY and CDR2 SYGVKD. V shed 10 bases, J shed 4 bases, and the junction held 7 bases outside the gene matches. For the CDR3, the DNA is TGTGCCAGCCTAGGGACAGAGTACAATGAGCAGTTCTTC. Protein sequence: CASLGTEYNEQFF.

The table lists this clonotype with a few counts. V is TRBV20-1 and J is TRBJ1-2, with D possibly matching TRBD1 (6 bases). There are 12 residues in the CDR3. Per germline, CDR1 DFQATT and CDR2 SNEGSKA (reference sequence). The V end lost 4 bases, the J end lost 1 base, and 7 bases lay between the germline ends. The CDR3 DNA follows: TGCAGTGCTAACAGGGTTAACTATGGCTACACCTTC. This gives the protein CSANRVNYGYTF.

The V gene is TRBV12-3 or TRBV12-4, the J gene TRBJ2-7, with D hard to call. V lost 1 base and J 11 bases, leaving 15 bases between the germline ends. The CDR3 is 13 residues long. DNA of the CDR3: TGTGCCAGCAGTTTAGAGGGCAGTACAGAAAAGTACTTC. Protein sequence: CASSLEGSTEKYF.

This CDR3 is CASSLILRANTGELFF. For the CDR3, the DNA is TGCGCCAGCAGCTTGATCCTGAGGGCGAACACCGGGGAGCTGTTTTTT. The J gene is TRBJ2-2, the V gene TRBV5-1; D might be TRBD2 (5 bases). Germline CDR1 and CDR2: SGHRS and YFSETQ. This CDR3 region has 16 residues. Between the trimmed V and J ends, which lost 1 base and 0 bases, there was a span of 10 bases.

J is TRBJ2-1 and V is TRBV24-1; 9 nucleotides align to TRBD1. CDR3 length equals 17 residues. The germline V gene encodes CDR1 KGHDR and CDR2 SFDVKD. J was trimmed by 1 base and V by 4 bases; bases with no gene match: 7. For the CDR3, the DNA is TGTGCCACCAGTGAGCCGGGACAGGGAAGGTCCTACAATGAGCAGTTCTTC. It encodes CATSEPGQGRSYNEQFF.

This chain connects TRBV20-1 to TRBJ2-3, with 9 bases lining up with TRBD1. The ends lost 5 bases at V and 2 bases at J; junction bases unmatched: 8. From germline, CDR1 is DFQATT and CDR2 SNEGSKA (reference sequence). CDR3 size: 15 residues. CDR3 DNA sequence: TGCAGTGCTGAACACAGGGGGCAGTCCACAGATACGCAGTATTTT. Amino acids: CSAEHRGQSTDTQYF.

The V and J genes are TRBV12-3 or TRBV12-4 and TRBJ2-3; 13 positions agree with TRBD2. After removal of 5 bases from V and 3 bases from J, the junction contained 2 bases not matched to a gene. There are 15 residues in the CDR3. The CDR3 here is CASSRTSGGTDTQYF. CDR3 DNA: TGTGCCAGCAGTCGGACTAGCGGGGGTACAGATACGCAGTATTTT.